The following is a T cell receptor (beta chain) sequence with its context. The antigen it binds to is not known. Base qualities are not at hand, and no much larger clone is one base apart. These data come from a study of cytotoxic CD8 clonotypes in ibrutinib-treated CLL (dated by TCRdb to the early 2020s). At the level of the whole study: The cohort included about 15 treatment-naive and around 10 relapsed/refractory patients; about 18 were IGHV unmutated. Samples averaged roughly 280,000 productive templates and roughly 86,000 productive rearrangements. Cryopreserved peripheral blood mononuclear cells were obtained before treatment, at response, and at either sustained remission or disease progression. Responses were partial in around 25 patients and complete in 2; after median approximately 69 months follow-up, some 15 stayed in remission and 12 progressed. All remission and progressive disease samples were collected while patients were still receiving ibrutinib. Response samples were taken after a median of approximately 12 months on treatment, ranging from roughly 6 to 36 months. Longitudinal samples were obtainable from about 30% of the roughly 90 participants in the trial.

A MiSeq instrument was used for deep resolution sequencing, which targeted depths ranging from 1 in 1 million up to 1 in 200,000 T cells, with coverage averaging 10x for each clonotype. The immunoSEQ hsTCRB Kit was used to generate TCR beta libraries. Per the original workflow: The data were analyzed with ImmunoSEQ Analyzer and ImmunoSEQ Data Assistant, and V, D and J gene assignments followed IMGT definitions. Clonality, with values ranging from 0 to 1, was calculated as one minus the normalized Shannon entropy of productive rearrangement frequencies. Public clonotype analysis was restricted to overrepresented clonotypes comprising at least 0.05% of each patient's repertoire. Repertoires from about a dozen age-matched healthy donors in immuneACCESS were used as clonality controls. In TCRdb, the immuneACCESS table is reduced to in-frame sequences with V and J assigned. These tables do not hold every clone; where another copy was compared, an unresolved V gene accounts for under half, and the others remain unexplained. The D gene and trimming were derived from the DNA, and the V and J assignments and clone size from that table. The sample table holds about 29,000 clones, of which 60% to 85% were seen once. The ten largest clones add up to roughly 50% of the sample.

For TCR beta library preparation, approximately 2 micrograms of genomic DNA were isolated from cryopreserved PBMCs. High-throughput TCR beta sequencing was performed on longitudinal blood samples from CLL patients receiving ibrutinib monotherapy. Patients were enrolled in a phase 2 open-label single-center ibrutinib monotherapy trial. Spanning cysteine to phenylalanine, the CDR3 consists of 14 amino acids. The CDR3 DNA has 42 bases and is translated from base 1. CDR1 and CDR2 are read off the germline V gene as LGHNA and YNFKEQ. The germline V and J ends show losses of 7 bases and 7 bases respectively, and no gene match explains 6 bases of the junction. Results and caveats for the whole study, not just this receptor: Sampling times were not matched between sustained-remission and progressing patients, and lymph node repertoires were not studied. Clonality increased at ibrutinib response, stayed stable in sustained remission, and fell back toward baseline at progression. Public clonotypes were rare and either contracted or stayed stable during treatment, and the rise in clonality at ibrutinib response reflected the expansion of private clonotypes. Baseline clonality exceeded that of age-matched healthy donors and correlated strongly with circulating CD8+ T-cell counts.

The receptor was isolated from a human donor with chronic lymphocytic leukemia. The sequence links TRBV4-2 to TRBJ2-7, and TRBD2 aligns with 14 junction nucleotides. Sample: PBMCs, taken after 36 months of ibrutinib treatment. The CDR3: CASKGTSGGGEQYF. The base sequence is TGTGCCAGCAAAGGGACTAGCGGGGGTGGTGAGCAGTACTTC.